The T cell receptor (beta chain) described here comes from a study of blood T cell repertoires in COVID-19. In the study overall: The origin of the acute and convalescent COVID-19 samples was the United States, Italy and Spain. T cells, B-cell-depleted T cells, or PBMCs supplied cDNA or gDNA.

V was clipped by 3 bases and J by 8 bases, with 16 bases between them. The germline gives CDR1 KGHDR, CDR2 SFDVKD. CDR3 length: 15 residues. Per the study methods: Amplification with reference gene primers provided the estimates of nucleated cell counts. Sequencing used immunoSEQ multiplex PCR; TCRdb keeps in-frame clones, though not all of them. The DNA was the basis for D and trimming; V, J and clone size are from that table. The sample includes 200,000 to 300,000 clones, around 90% seen only once; the top ten take roughly 0.8%. Seattle participants joined during active infection and were tracked over time.

This sequence was found in a man aged 25 to 40 with COVID-19, enrolled during active disease. Material for sequencing was peripheral blood. The chain is built from TRBV24-1 and TRBJ2-1, with D perhaps TRBD2 (7 bases). In DNA, the CDR3 is TGTGCCACCAGTGATGGCGGGGGCGGTGGTTATGAGCAGTTCTTC. Protein product: CATSDGGGGGYEQFF.